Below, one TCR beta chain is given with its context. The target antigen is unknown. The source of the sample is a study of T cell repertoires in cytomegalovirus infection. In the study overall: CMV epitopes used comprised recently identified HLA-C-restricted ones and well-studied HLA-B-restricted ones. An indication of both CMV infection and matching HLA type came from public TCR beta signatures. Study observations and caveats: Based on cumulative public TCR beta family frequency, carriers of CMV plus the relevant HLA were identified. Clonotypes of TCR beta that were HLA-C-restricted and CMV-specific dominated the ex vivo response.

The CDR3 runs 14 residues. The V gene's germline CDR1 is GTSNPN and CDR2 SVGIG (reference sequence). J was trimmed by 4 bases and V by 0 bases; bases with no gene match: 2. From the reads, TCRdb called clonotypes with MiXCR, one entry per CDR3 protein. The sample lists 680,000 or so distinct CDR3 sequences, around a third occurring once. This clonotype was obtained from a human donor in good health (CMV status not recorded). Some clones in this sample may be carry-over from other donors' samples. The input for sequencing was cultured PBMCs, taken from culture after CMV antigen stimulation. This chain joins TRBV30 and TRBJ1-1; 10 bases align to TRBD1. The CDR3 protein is CAWSVGQGGTEAFF. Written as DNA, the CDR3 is TGTGCCTGGAGTGTTGGACAGGGGGGCACTGAAGCTTTCTTT.